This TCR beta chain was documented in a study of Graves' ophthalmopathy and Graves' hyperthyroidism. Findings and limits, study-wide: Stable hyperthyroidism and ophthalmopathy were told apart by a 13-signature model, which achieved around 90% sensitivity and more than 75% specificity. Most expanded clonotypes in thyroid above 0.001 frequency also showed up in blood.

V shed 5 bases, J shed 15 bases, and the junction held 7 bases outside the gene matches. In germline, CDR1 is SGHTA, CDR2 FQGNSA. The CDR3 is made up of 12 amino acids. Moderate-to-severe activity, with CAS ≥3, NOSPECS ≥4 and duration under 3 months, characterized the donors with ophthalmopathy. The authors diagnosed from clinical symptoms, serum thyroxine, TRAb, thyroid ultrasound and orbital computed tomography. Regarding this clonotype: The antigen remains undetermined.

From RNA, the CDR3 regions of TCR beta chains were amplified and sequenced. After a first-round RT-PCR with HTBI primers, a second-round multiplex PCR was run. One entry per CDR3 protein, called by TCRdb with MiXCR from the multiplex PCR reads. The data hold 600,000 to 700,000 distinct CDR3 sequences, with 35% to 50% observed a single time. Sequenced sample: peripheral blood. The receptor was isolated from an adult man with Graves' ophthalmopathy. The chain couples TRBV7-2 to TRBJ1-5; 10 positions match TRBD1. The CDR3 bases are TGTGCCAGCAGCAAACCGGGACAGGGGAGGCATTTT. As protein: CASSKPGQGRHF.